This T cell receptor (beta chain) came from a study of blood T cell repertoires in COVID-19. Study in general: Sites across the United States, Italy and Spain contributed samples from acute and convalescent COVID-19. T cells, B-cell-depleted T cells, or PBMCs provided the cDNA or gDNA that served as material.

Only in-frame clones appear in the TCRdb table, and some are missing; sequencing was by immunoSEQ multiplex PCR. This table holds under 100,000 clones, approximately 86% found once. This clone is a singleton in its sample. CDR1 and CDR2 (germline): SGHRS, YFSETQ. J gave up 5 bases and V 4 bases, and 2 bases lay outside the gene matches. The CDR3 is made up of 14 amino acids. Source material: peripheral blood. The chain joins TRBV5-1 to TRBJ2-2, with 10 bases matching TRBD2. The receptor's source is a man aged 45 to 65 with acute or convalescent COVID-19. The CDR3, as DNA: TGCGCCAGCAGCCAGGGACTAGCGACCGGGGAGCTGTTTTTT. This sequence encodes CASSQGLATGELFF.